A single sample is the source of the 30 T cell receptor beta chains below, sequenced in a study of vaccination and CD4 T cells after COVID-19. Oncomine TCR Beta short-read sequencing was applied to DNA from cultured CD4+ T cells. MiXCR was run by TCRdb on the PCR reads, yielding one entry per CDR3 protein. The sample carries roughly 16,000 distinct CDR3 sequences, 72% recorded once. For these TCRs, the target antigens are not known. Noted treatment: approximately nine-day PBMC culture with coronavirus spike peptide pools or control peptides (ViraFEST assay). The sample comprised CD4+ T cells from blood, cultured in vitro. The receptor source for this set is a human donor who had recovered from COVID-19.

Within the sample, this clonotype is medium-sized (0.01 to 0.1%). This sequence joins TRBV7-2 and TRBJ2-7; D uncertain. The CDR3 sequence is 16 residues long. Germline CDR1 reads SGHTA; CDR2 reads FQGNSA. Trimming stripped 4 bases from V and 0 bases from J, with 16 bases between. CDR3 sequence reads: CASSSNLQSSSYEQYF. The CDR3 DNA follows: TGTGCCAGCAGCTCAAACCTACAGTCTAGCTCCTACGAGCAGTACTTC. Variable domain in full (rest from reference TRBV7-2 and TRBJ2-7): GAGVSQSPSNKVTEKGKDVELRCDPISGHTALYWYRQSLGQGLEFLIYFQGNSAPDKSGLPSDRFSAERTGGSVSTLTIQRTQQEDSAVYLCASSSNLQSSSYEQYFGPGTRLTVT.

The gene calls are TRBV6-1 and TRBJ1-5, with no clear D. The length of the CDR3 is 13 residues. The V gene's germline CDR1 is MNHNS and CDR2 SASEGT. Trimming shortened V by 7 bases and J by 3 bases, and 10 bases separated the two germline ends. The chain's CDR3 is CASNRVNNQPQHF. The CDR3 DNA reads TGTGCCAGCAATAGGGTCAACAATCAGCCCCAGCATTTT.

The V and J genes are TRBV7-9 and TRBJ2-7; D remains ambiguous. The CDR3 is 11 amino acids. V was cut by 10 bases and J by 7 bases, with 14 bases left in between. Germline CDR1 and CDR2: SEHNR and FQNEAQ (reference sequence). The CDR3 DNA reads as TGTGCCACCGAATCGAGTTGGGAGCAGTACTTC. Its translation: CATESSWEQYF.

V and J are TRBV7-3 and TRBJ2-1; 10 bases align to TRBD2. Germline CDR1 SGHTA, CDR2 FQGTGA. The J segment lost 5 bases and the V segment lost 2 bases, leaving 6 bases of the junction unmatched. The CDR3 is 16 amino acids. Here the CDR3 reads CASSLARGLADNEQFF. The CDR3 coding sequence is TGTGCCAGCAGCTTAGCAAGAGGACTAGCGGACAATGAGCAGTTCTTC.

The chain carries TRBV6-2 or TRBV6-3 and TRBJ2-1; 14 nucleotides line up with TRBD2. The V gene's germline CDR1 is MNHEY and CDR2 SVGEGT. With V trimmed by 8 bases and J by 9 bases, 15 bases remained unmatched. CDR3 length equals 17 residues. This CDR3 is CASQFRSTSGRGSEQFF. DNA of the CDR3: TGTGCCAGCCAGTTTCGCTCGACTAGCGGGAGGGGGAGTGAGCAGTTCTTC.

The chain has TRBV6-1 and TRBJ2-7; D might be TRBD2 (6 bases). V dropped 5 bases and J dropped 2 bases, with 22 bases sitting between them. CDR1 is MNHNS, CDR2 SASEGT, per germline. The CDR3 loop spans 17 amino acids. DNA for the CDR3: TGTGCCAGCAGTAATACAATAGGGTCCGGGAGCACCTACGAGCAGTACTTC. Encoded protein: CASSNTIGSGSTYEQYF.

This chain links TRBV15 with TRBJ2-3, with D perhaps given as TRBD1 or TRBD2 (6 bases each). The CDR3 is made up of 13 amino acids. Trimming removed 1 base from V and 8 bases from J, with 10 bases in between. Per germline, CDR1 LNHNV and CDR2 YYDKDF (reference sequence). CDR3 sequence reads: CATSRGRGVTQYF. CDR3 nucleotide sequence: TGTGCCACCAGCAGAGGGAGGGGGGTTACGCAGTATTTT. Variable domain in full (rest from reference TRBV15 and TRBJ2-3): DAMVIQNPRYQVTQFGKPVTLSCSQTLNHNVMYWYQQKSSQAPKLLFHYYDKDFNNEADTPDNFQSRRPNTSFCFLDIRSPGLGDTAMYLCATSRGRGVTQYFGPGTRLTVL.

The J gene is TRBJ2-3, the V gene TRBV12-3 or TRBV12-4; D is possibly TRBD1 (5 bases). This CDR3 contains 16 residues. Trimming stripped 7 bases from V and 0 bases from J, with 17 bases between. CDR3 amino acids: CASTLDSRLSTDTQYF. CDR3 nucleotide sequence: TGTGCCAGCACCCTAGACAGCCGCCTTAGCACAGATACGCAGTATTTT.

This clonotype was seen only once. This chain links TRBV11-2 with TRBJ1-6; no firm D call. The germline gives CDR1 SGHAT, CDR2 FQNNGV. V dropped 5 bases and J dropped 7 bases, with 18 bases sitting between them. The CDR3 has 16 residues. CDR3: CASSPPEARSNSPLHF. The CDR3 nucleotides are TGTGCCAGCAGCCCCCCCGAGGCTCGGAGCAATTCACCCCTCCACTTT.

Only a few counts were recorded for this clonotype. The chain carries TRBV28 and TRBJ1-6; 7 nucleotides agree with TRBD1. Per germline, CDR1 MDHEN and CDR2 SYDVKM. This CDR3 is 15 amino acids long. J gave up 10 bases and V 6 bases, and 12 bases lay outside the gene matches. The CDR3 here is CASRRPGGPVSPLHF. CDR3 DNA sequence: TGTGCCAGCAGACGACCAGGGGGGCCGGTATCACCCCTCCACTTT.

The rearrangement joins TRBV20-1 to TRBJ1-1; D is uncertain. Trimming removed 6 bases from V and 0 bases from J, with 17 bases in between. The CDR3 extends over 15 amino acids. The germline CDR1 and CDR2 sequences are DFQATT and SNEGSKA (reference sequence). CDR3 DNA sequence: TGCAGTGCCCCCGGACGGTTAAGAATGAACACTGAAGCTTTCTTT. It yields the protein CSAPGRLRMNTEAFF.

In DNA, the CDR3 is TGTGCCACCAGCAGCCTAGCGGGAGCGCGCAATGAGCAGTTCTTC. It encodes CATSSLAGARNEQFF. The chain is built from TRBV15 and TRBJ2-1; 10 nucleotides align to TRBD2. The length of the CDR3 is 15 residues. With 3 bases clipped from V and 6 bases from J, the junction kept 5 bases outside the gene matches. In germline, CDR1 is LNHNV, CDR2 YYDKDF (reference sequence).

The rearrangement links TRBV7-3 to TRBJ1-2; D may be TRBD1 (5 bases). Germline V gene sequence: CDR1 SGHTA, CDR2 FQGTGA. V was shortened by 3 bases and J by 5 bases, with 10 bases between the two germline ends. This CDR3 has 13 residues. The CDR3 DNA sequence: TGTGCCAGCAGCTTGTCGCGGGGGTATGGCTACACCTTC. The encoded protein is CASSLSRGYGYTF.

The genes are TRBV15 and TRBJ1-5; no clear D. The CDR3 runs to 14 residues. Between the trimmed V and J ends, which lost 0 bases and 6 bases, there was a span of 9 bases. Germline V gene lookup returns CDR1 LNHNV and CDR2 YYDKDF (reference sequence). The CDR3 reads CATSRDPGFQPQHF. The CDR3 bases are TGTGCCACCAGCAGAGACCCTGGGTTTCAGCCCCAGCATTTT.

The chain is built from TRBV18 and TRBJ1-3; unclear D gene. Germline CDR1 reads KGHSH; CDR2 reads LQKENI. The CDR3 sequence is 16 residues long. V was shortened by 3 bases and J by 0 bases, with 12 bases between the two germline ends. CDR3 protein: CASSPSTANSGNTIYF. In DNA form, the CDR3 reads TGTGCCAGCTCACCCTCTACTGCAAACTCTGGAAACACCATATATTTT.

The gene calls are TRBV24-1 and TRBJ2-7; tentative D call: TRBD1 (5 bases). This CDR3 spans 14 amino acids. V dropped 4 bases and J dropped 7 bases, with 16 bases sitting between them. Germline-derived CDR1 and CDR2 are KGHDR and SFDVKD. The CDR3 loop is CATSDPARVWEQYF. CDR3 nucleotide sequence: TGTGCCACCAGTGACCCCGCCAGGGTCTGGGAGCAGTACTTC.

The chain is built from TRBV27 and TRBJ2-3; possibly TRBD1 for D (6 bases). Germline CDR1 MNHEY, CDR2 SMNVEV (reference sequence). V was pared by 4 bases and J by 3 bases, with 17 bases between. The CDR3 has 16 amino acids. The CDR3 nucleotides are TGTGCCAGCAGTTGGGGGTGGAACAGGGAAACAGATACGCAGTATTTT. Amino acid sequence: CASSWGWNRETDTQYF.

The genes are TRBV6-1 and TRBJ1-2; D remains unclear. Looked up from germline, CDR1 is MNHNS and CDR2 is SASEGT. This CDR3 contains 16 residues. V was clipped by 0 bases and J by 1 base, with 12 bases between them. CDR3 in amino acids: CASSEALLGINYGYTF. As DNA, the CDR3 is TGTGCCAGCAGTGAAGCGCTGCTGGGAATTAACTATGGCTACACCTTC.

V and J are TRBV24-1 and TRBJ2-6, with 8 bases lining up with TRBD1. V was pared by 9 bases and J by 4 bases, with 10 bases of the junction left unmatched. In germline, CDR1 is KGHDR, CDR2 SFDVKD. The CDR3 contains 16 residues. CDR3 sequence (DNA): TGTGCCACCTTCGGTCAGGGGGCAGGGGGGGCCAACGTCCTGACTTTC. It yields the protein CATFGQGAGGANVLTF.

The CDR3 here is CASSIDRGGDYGYTF. In DNA form, the CDR3 reads TGTGCCAGTAGTATCGACAGGGGCGGGGACTATGGCTACACCTTC. The chain couples TRBV19 to TRBJ1-2; 8 bases map to TRBD1. J was trimmed by 3 bases and V by 3 bases; bases with no gene match: 6. CDR3 length: 15 amino acids. The germline gives CDR1 LNHDA, CDR2 SQIVND (reference sequence).

The chain uses TRBV2 and TRBJ2-1; D gene ambiguous. Germline loops: CDR1 SNHLY, CDR2 FYNNEI. V gave up 4 bases and J gave up 0 bases, with 13 bases separating them. CDR3 size: 16 residues. CDR3 coding DNA: TGTGCCAGCAGTGTTTCTGGGCGGCGCTCCTACAATGAGCAGTTCTTC. Its translation: CASSVSGRRSYNEQFF.

This clonotype appeared a single time. This rearrangement joins TRBV7-2 to TRBJ2-5; D gene unclear. The CDR3 has 12 residues. From germline, CDR1 is SGHTA and CDR2 FQGNSA. Trimming left V 5 bases short and J 3 bases short, with 7 bases between. CDR3 coding DNA: TGTGCCAGCAGCCGGAGTAAAGAGACCCAGTACTTC. Translating gives CASSRSKETQYF.

The J gene is TRBJ2-2, the V gene TRBV21-1; the table's D call TRBD1 went unverified against the DNA. TRBV21-1 is designated a pseudogene. This CDR3 has 15 amino acids. CDR3 protein: CAPRADRENTGELFF. DNA for the CDR3: TGTGCCCCCAGGGCGGACAGGGAGAACACCGGGGAGCTGTTTTTT.

The chain combines TRBV20-1 with TRBJ2-1, with D unresolved. Germline lookup yields CDR1 DFQATT and CDR2 SNEGSKA (reference sequence). V gave up 5 bases and J gave up 3 bases, with 5 bases separating them. There are 11 residues in the CDR3. The CDR3 DNA follows: TGCAGTGCTCGTTTCTACAATGAGCAGTTCTTC. Translation gives CSARFYNEQFF.

The V gene is TRBV6-2 or TRBV6-3, the J gene TRBJ2-7; 7 nucleotides agree with TRBD2. CDR3 length equals 14 residues. The J segment lost 7 bases and the V segment lost 10 bases, leaving 16 bases of the junction unmatched. The germline V gene encodes CDR1 MNHEY and CDR2 SVGEGT. CDR3 in DNA: TGTGCCACCACAGACGCGGGAGTTGCGGGTGAGCAGTACTTC. It specifies CATTDAGVAGEQYF.

The chain uses TRBV15 and TRBJ1-3; D not certain. Trimming shortened V by 0 bases and J by 4 bases, and 1 base separated the two germline ends. Germline-derived CDR1 and CDR2 are LNHNV and YYDKDF (reference sequence). The CDR3 has 12 amino acids. CDR3 in amino acids: CATSRDGNTIYF. CDR3 bases: TGTGCCACCAGCAGAGACGGAAACACCATATATTTT.

This chain uses TRBV20-1 with TRBJ1-4, with a weak D call TRBD1 (5 bases). This CDR3 has 13 amino acids. CDR1 and CDR2 from the germline V gene are DFQATT and SNEGSKA (reference sequence). The V end lost 0 bases, the J end lost 8 bases, and 10 bases lay between the germline ends. This CDR3 reads CSARDRGLEKLFF. The DNA for the CDR3 is TGCAGTGCTAGAGACCGGGGCCTGGAAAAACTGTTTTTT.

V and J are TRBV7-2 and TRBJ2-5, with TRBD2 matching 8 bases. The ends lost 2 bases at V and 3 bases at J; junction bases unmatched: 2. Per the germline V gene, CDR1 is SGHTA and CDR2 is FQGNSA. The CDR3 is 14 amino acids. The chain's CDR3 is CASSLSGSKETQYF. The CDR3 coding sequence is TGTGCCAGCAGCTTAAGCGGGAGTAAAGAGACCCAGTACTTC.

The chain uses TRBV7-2 and TRBJ1-2, with TRBD1 matching over 8 bases. Germline V gene lookup returns CDR1 SGHTA and CDR2 FQGNSA. CDR3 length: 13 residues. Trimming cost V 5 bases and J 6 bases; bases outside gene matches: 5. The DNA of the CDR3 is TGTGCCAGCAGCACAGGGACAGGCGATGGCTACACCTTC. It is translated as CASSTGTGDGYTF.

By share of the sample, this clonotype is medium-sized (0.01 to 0.1%). The genes are TRBV7-2 and TRBJ1-2, with D unresolved. The CDR3 extends over 14 amino acids. V was shortened by 4 bases and J by 2 bases, with 11 bases between the two germline ends. CDR1 is SGHTA and CDR2 is FQGNSA in the germline V gene. In DNA, the CDR3 is TGTGCCAGCAGCTCCTACGTGGAGAACTATGGCTACACCTTC. The encoded protein is CASSSYVENYGYTF.